This T cell receptor (beta chain) was identified in a study of cytomegalovirus exposure and HLA in healthy donors (dated 2017 in TCRdb). With respect to the entire study: An earlier analysis of a few hundred of the donors reported under 300 Gb of sequence data and around 100 million unique TCR beta sequences obtained from about 179 million T cells. An early release covering around 630 HLA-typed donors comprised about 310 gigabases of sequencing data and around 80 million unique TCR sequences. Of the roughly 400 genotyped donors, over 65% fell in the genetic ancestry cluster associated with self-reported Caucasian donors. The study aimed to test whether cataloging public T cell receptors could reveal signatures of past pathogen exposure. The T cell repertoires of under 700 subjects were profiled by immunosequencing and related to cytomegalovirus serostatus. In addition to the first cohort of approximately 670 subjects, a separate validation cohort of approximately 120 different subjects was used. To predict cytomegalovirus infection status, the study combined high-throughput TCR immunosequencing, statistical association of individual TCRs with disease status, and machine learning. To study patterns of TCR occurrence, a later analysis re-analyzed previously published TCR beta repertoires from around 660 donors and added high-resolution HLA genotyping. In the later analysis, no new phenotypic data were used to find candidate immune exposures; instead, reliance was placed on TCR beta sequences and their occurrence across donors. An earlier analysis of several hundred of the donors applied high-throughput TCR beta sequencing to assess whether each TCR beta V gene segment acted as functional or pseudogenic. Donor age, sex, ethnicity and CMV serostatus were compiled alongside the repertoire data. In a later genetic analysis, genome-wide SNP genotypes for about 55% of the roughly 700 donors were used, and that subset was treated as a discovery cohort. Every repertoire in the discovery cohort had been generated on one and the same sequencing platform. HLA typing covered class I and class II loci at four-digit resolution. Typing coverage differed by locus: A, B, C, DRB1 and DQB1 were typed in about 620-630 donors, DQA1 in 500 to 550, DPA1 in 600 to 610, and DPB1 in just under 480. Five DR-DQ haplotypes were treated as single units for association and clustering because of strong linkage in the cohort. Among around 400 genotyped donors of the cohort, an average of about 240,000 unique TCR beta nucleotide sequences were sequenced per donor, roughly a sixth of them non-productive. The paper as a whole reports these results and caveats: Most TCR sequences were observed very rarely across donors, whereas some public TCRs were present in many individuals. Correlated functional status among segregating V segments might be attributable to linkage disequilibrium, but an unknown experimental factor could not be ruled out. According to a later genetic analysis, donors in an Asian-associated ancestry cluster had fewer N-insertions in productive TCRs than the approximately 630-donor mean. The earlier analysis of about 600 of the donors excluded roughly 17 rarely observed V segments, including chromosome 9 orphons, because counts were too low. Several of the top co-occurrence clusters appeared to be linked to parvovirus B19, influenza, CMV and Epstein-Barr virus, according to a later analysis. Some IMGT-functional V segments, including TRBV6-2 and TRBV6-3, could not be told apart with the 87-base-pair reads, so those segments were excluded. A later analysis found that most CMV-associated TCR beta chains appeared HLA-restricted, with HLA associations seemingly driven largely by CMV exposure. In both the original and validation cohorts, the classifier was reported to diagnose cytomegalovirus status with high specificity and sensitivity. V-gene and J-gene trimming of TCR beta chains was associated with a missense DCLRE1C variant in a later genetic analysis, and the association was replicated in an independent cohort. In the study, 164 TCR beta chains were listed as associated with cytomegalovirus. A later analysis found that HLA-associated TCR beta chains were more clonally expanded and had lower generation probabilities than equally common non-associated chains. HLA typing was unavailable for some donors at each locus, so association tests used only the typed subset. In this cohort, only TCR beta chains were sequenced, and detectable features were limited by the absence of alpha or paired-chain data. A further reported finding was that TCR beta sequences accurately predicted the HLA-A and HLA-B alleles for most subjects in the first cohort. Specific HLA alleles were associated with 15,000 to 20,000 TCR beta sequences at a false discovery rate of 0.05 in a later analysis. In a later analysis, TCR association rates were found to vary across HLA loci, with the most associated TCRs seen for DRB1 alleles and the fewest for HLA-C alleles. Assigning TCR associations to individual alleles was difficult when HLA alleles, especially DR and DQ, strongly co-occurred. Roughly uniform sequencing depth across donors was assumed in presence/absence analyses, although this assumption may not hold. An earlier analysis of 587 of the donors showed that most TCR beta V segments appeared in productive rearrangements either about 90% or about 30% of the time, which broadly matched IMGT annotations. A few of the identified cytomegalovirus-associated TCR beta chains were confirmed in vitro to be specific for cytomegalovirus antigens. The authors suggested that the approach could potentially be extended to other disease states and immunological phenotypes. The sequencing pipeline was judged likely to have produced a cluster of highly shared sequence variants as a technical artifact. CMV serostatus was the only immune exposure information available for the cohort.

Library prep was done by the immunoSEQ multiplex PCR assay. A mixture of 60 forward primers for TCR Vbeta segments and 13 reverse primers for TCR Jbeta segments was used in the multiplex PCR. The CDR3 region of rearranged TCR beta genes was amplified from genomic DNA with a multiplex PCR assay. On the Illumina HiSeq System, the amplified TCR beta libraries were sequenced as 87-base-pair reads. The authors' analysis ran thus. In a later analysis, some 80 million unique TCR beta chains were counted across the roughly 610 repertoires, and roughly 11 million of these chains were shared by at least two donors. To remove PCR and sequencing errors, raw reads were error-corrected and collapsed into unique sequences using a nearest-neighbor algorithm that merged closely related sequences. V, D and J gene segments were assigned by aligning CDR3 sequences to IMGT reference sequences. For a sequence to be retained, a match of at least six nucleotides to both a V gene segment and a J gene segment was required. Rearrangements were called productive when the CDR3 lacked stop codons and stayed in frame with V and J; all others were non-productive. Following IMGT convention, CDR3 was defined as the stretch from the second conserved V-encoded cysteine up to the conserved J-encoded phenylalanine. The earlier analysis of fewer than 700 of the donors excluded sequences that lacked an unambiguous match to a single V gene segment. In an earlier analysis of some 590 of the donors, V segments were called functional above 56.7% productive rearrangements and were called segregating when the between-donor standard deviation exceeded 5%. A statistical classification framework was developed to diagnose cytomegalovirus status using the catalog of TCR beta chain sequences. V and J gene assignment, in a later analysis, came from comparing TCR nucleotide sequences with IMGT/GENE-DB human TR gene sequences. In a later analysis, CDR3 sequences and most-parsimonious VDJ recombination scenarios were assigned using the TCRdist pipeline. In a later analysis, every TCR beta chain was defined by the combination of its CDR3 amino acid sequence and its V-gene family, and reads without a unique V-gene family were dropped. A later analysis removed 500 to 650 highly shared, low-generation-probability nucleotide sequences to deal with suspected cross-contamination and a sequencing artifact. A later analysis calculated a clonal expansion index for each public chain from normalized within-repertoire ranks of inferred template counts. In a later analysis, generation probabilities were computed with a VDJ recombination model fitted to out-of-frame rearrangements, and the resulting probabilities were checked against IGoR. A later analysis scored TCR-TCR, TCR-HLA and TCR-CMV co-occurrence with hypergeometric tests, applying a repertoire-size bias correction to TCR pairs. False discovery rates were estimated in a later analysis by permuting HLA or CMV assignments 20 times. A later analysis grouped co-occurring TCRs with DBSCAN, adding TCRdist sequence similarity when clustering within HLA-allele-positive subsets. Repertoires with fewer than 30,000 or more than 120,000 public chains, plus five repertoires with anomalous nucleotide sharing, were excluded from co-occurrence clustering. As stored in TCRdb, this immuneACCESS dataset retains in-frame rearrangements with V and J assigned. A fraction of the clones does not appear; measured against another copy, unresolved V genes explain less than half of the discrepancy, and the remainder lacks a known reason. From that table come the V and J calls and clone size; the DNA was used to work out D and trimming. A total of about 170,000 clones appear in this sample, about four fifths of them only once. In total, the top ten clones hold 1.5% of the sample.

The cohort consisted of approximately 690 healthy bone marrow donors. Cohort members were all nominally healthy when sampled, although unrecorded immune exposures were likely present. The donor tested CMV seronegative and was one of the 352 seronegative cohort members. Every donor gave a peripheral blood sample, and the peripheral blood mononuclear cells from that sample were used for TCR beta sequencing. Genomic DNA extraction from the blood cell samples was performed with the Qiagen DNeasy Blood Extraction Kit. In regard to this clone: Its target antigen remains unknown. The sample holds no much larger clone one base away, and base qualities are not on file.

The germline V gene (reference sequence) supplies CDR1 SGHNT and CDR2 YYREEE. V is cut back by 4 bases and J by 1 base, with 11 bases in the junction unmatched. The CDR3, cysteine through phenylalanine, is 16 amino acids long. Only the CDR3 region is kept as DNA, spanning 48 bases read in frame from base 1. This TCR was recovered from a male donor in good health and CMV-seronegative. Sequencing used PBMCs. Recombination connected TRBV5-4 to TRBJ2-7; 7 bases in between match TRBD1. The nucleotides read TGTGCCAGCAGCAAAGCTCCGGGACAGCTGTCCTACGAGCAGTACTTC. Translated, this gives CASSKAPGQLSYEQYF.